Sequencing of this TCR beta chain was carried out in a study of blood T cells in healthy people across ages (dated by TCRdb to between 2014 and 2016). About the investigation overall: Template switching captured roughly one uniquely barcoded TCR beta cDNA molecule per two T cells in model experiments. Age-related changes in TCR beta repertoire diversity were measured in the study by deep sequencing normalized with unique cDNA molecular identifiers. Donors of different ages were randomly distributed across sequencing lanes to avoid experimental bias. The study analyzed two additional independent replicas of 1 million unique cDNA reads from the same blood draw for two donors, one aged 18 to 30 and one aged 80 or older. The donors were split into four age groups: young (average 16 years), middle-aged (about 40), aged (approximately 60) and long-lived (approximately 89). Study-wide findings and limitations: The CMV infection status of donors was not known, potentially confounding age-related changes in expanded clonotypes. The percentage of naive T cells measured by flow cytometry correlated strongly with observed TCR beta diversity. As age increased, observed TCR beta diversity per million T cells dropped in a roughly linear way, and a significant reduction was already evident by age 40. Estimates of total diversity based on one million sequenced T cells were considered lower bounds and underestimates. Since profiling was done on bulk unsorted PBMCs, naive and antigen-experienced compartments could not be conclusively compared. Compared with the aged group, more naive CD4+ T cells, fewer expanded clones and increased TCR diversity were shown by the long-lived group, suggesting age selection.

The germline V gene (reference sequence) gives CDR1 as MNHEY and CDR2 as SMNVEV. At the junction V is shortened by 5 bases and J by 4 bases; bases outside the gene matches: 13. From the cysteine through the phenylalanine, the CDR3 covers 16 amino acids. CDR3 DNA only is kept here, 48 bases in frame from base 1. This clonotype was detected only a few times. Its antigen is still unknown. Per-nucleotide qualities are absent, and no much larger clonotype sits a single base away. The library was produced with 5' RACE. TCRdb shows the sequencer as Illumina HiSeq 2500. A second about 7 to 11 cycle PCR used a sample-barcoded 5' primer and a J-beta primer mix. Each TCR beta cDNA molecule received a unique molecular identifier from a template-switch 5' adaptor carrying 12 random nucleotides. Each sample yielded at least 2.5 million CDR3-containing paired-end reads. The Mint cDNA synthesis kit, primed by a TRBC-specific oligonucleotide, was used to synthesize first-strand cDNA from all RNA. After uracil-DNA glycosylase treatment, a first 18-cycle PCR used universal primers M1SS and BC2_uni_R on all cDNA. Per the source publication's procedure: Each sample was normalized by randomly selecting 1 million high-quality reads, each carrying a distinct molecular identifier. Instead of being binned into consensus sequences, reads that shared molecular identifiers were thrown out. MiTCR, set to a Q25 quality threshold and the strictest error-elimination algorithm, was used for CDR3 identification, clonotype clustering and error correction. A nonparametric unseen species model using Euler transformation provided a lower-bound estimate of total TCR beta diversity. Clones were called with MiXCR by TCRdb after fastp trimmed the public reads at Q25, and only in-frame beta chains were retained. Records with the same CDR3 protein are collapsed into one entry carrying the most frequent genes and DNA. The V and J calls, along with clone size, are taken from TCRdb and not from the paper's own processing. This sample has 1.4 million to 1.5 million distinct CDR3 sequences in its table, and around 39% of those were observed once. Of the sample, 7% to 9.5% is held by the ten largest clones.

The donors were around 39 Caucasian individuals from Russia, aged roughly 6 to 100 years, who were systemically healthy. Roughly 11 milliliters of peripheral blood were drawn from each donor into EDTA-treated Vacutainer tubes. Ficoll-Paque density-gradient centrifugation was used to isolate PBMCs, with at least 6.5 million per sample. Trizol reagent was used to extract total RNA from PBMCs, with at least 5 micrograms per sample. For every donor, an aliquot of PBMCs went through flow cytometry to measure the percentages of naive CD45RAhigh/CD27high T cells. The clonotype comes from a woman aged 18-29 years in good health. The specimen sequenced was blood. In this chain, TRBV27 is recombined with TRBJ1-2; the central 7 bases match TRBD1. The CDR3 reads CASSKTPRQGLYGYTF. The DNA reads TGTGCCAGCAGTAAGACCCCCAGACAGGGACTCTATGGCTACACCTTC.